This TCR beta chain was profiled in a study of Graves' ophthalmopathy and Graves' hyperthyroidism (dated 2018 in TCRdb). For the wider study: A patient counted as having stable hyperthyroidism if there was no progression to ophthalmopathy within 18 months of follow-up. The study used TCR beta repertoire signatures to distinguish Graves' ophthalmopathy from Graves' hyperthyroidism and to predict progression to ophthalmopathy. To explore V-J signatures that separate ophthalmopathy from hyperthyroidism, a discovery set of about a hundred patients was enrolled, consisting of about 45 with ophthalmopathy and some 56 with stable hyperthyroidism. For independent validation, a separate cohort was made up of 18 hyperthyroidism patients plus 17 patients who later progressed from hyperthyroidism to ophthalmopathy. In five or six hyperthyroidism patients, T-cell repertoires of thyroid tissue and blood were compared. In total, around 140 blood samples were TCR-sequenced: 40 to 45 ophthalmopathy, under 80 hyperthyroidism and 17 hyperthyroidism-to-ophthalmopathy patients. Following sample collection, hyperthyroidism patients were given methimazole at a starting dose of 30 mg daily, and ophthalmopathy patients were given high-dose intravenous methylprednisolone. General study outcomes and caveats: In cross-validation, the 13-signature model distinguished ophthalmopathy from stable hyperthyroidism with 85% to 90% sensitivity and roughly 81% specificity, and in the test set the corresponding values were approximately 80% and 75%. Sample size was not predetermined statistically, and investigators were not blinded to group allocation. Most expanded thyroid clonotypes with frequency above 0.001 were also detected in blood, suggesting blood repertoires may reflect the thyroid immune response. In validation, the model predicted ophthalmopathy progression with more than 70% sensitivity and about 73% specificity; some twelve predicted patients were CT-confirmed with GO in a median of around 6 months.

This clonotype has a count of ten or more. No antigen is known for it. Base quality data are lacking; no much larger clone is found one base away. Hyperthyroidism patients were newly diagnosed, with disease duration under 2 months, and aged 18 to 65 years. Patients were excluded if they had other autoimmune diseases, uncontrolled infections, pregnancy or lactation. Diagnosis relied on clinical symptoms, serum thyroxine, TRAb, thyroid ultrasound and orbital computed tomography. Trizol reagent was used to extract the total RNA, and its quality was then checked on an Agilent 2100 Bioanalyzer. Counted from cysteine to phenylalanine, this CDR3 has 15 amino acids. The sequence is cut down to CDR3 DNA, 45 bases in frame from base 1. CDR1 and CDR2, per the germline V gene, are SGHTA and FQGTGA. The germline V end is reduced by 5 bases and the J end by 4 bases; junction bases left unmatched: 5. For repertoire sequencing, the TCR beta CDR3 regions were amplified from RNA transcripts. The first round was an RT-PCR using HTBI primers with the Qiagen OneStep RT-PCR kit, and this first round was followed by a second-round multiplex PCR, then size selection and purification. Sequencing of the libraries was carried out on an Illumina HiSeq2000 in paired-end mode with 100 bp reads. From the authors' description of their analysis: SOAPnuke was used to process the reads, removing any read that contained adapters or uncalled bases, had a mean Phred below 15, or lacked an exact match to the constant primer or identifier. High-quality paired reads were merged with COPE v1.2.5. Each unique nucleotide sequence was treated as a clonotype, and MiTCR v1.1 was used to align the clonotypes to the IMGT TRB V, D and J references. The analysis was limited to V-J combinations with a frequency above 0.0001, which together covered 99.2% of repertoires. For each V-J combination, a TCR clonal expansion and chaos score was defined as the ratio of F50 clonal expansion to chaos observed in the TCRdist matrix. Welch's t-statistics and random forest were used to reduce features to 13 V-J combinations, which were fed into a naive Bayes classifier. The similarity between thyroid and blood repertoires was quantified using the Morisita-Horn index. The public reads were quality trimmed at Q25 with fastp and then assembled into clones with MiXCR by TCRdb, keeping productive beta chains. A single entry per CDR3 protein holds the most common genes and DNA from its merged rows. TCRdb assigned the V and J calls; the authors' analysis was not used. This sample is represented by about 550,000 distinct CDR3 sequences; 39% of them were singletons. The ten largest make up 3.5% to 4.5% of the sample.

Sequenced input: peripheral blood or thyroid tissue (not recorded which). This receptor was obtained from an adult man with Graves' hyperthyroidism. Recombination connected TRBV7-3 to TRBJ2-2; 9 of the junction bases match TRBD1. The DNA sequence is as follows: TGTGCCAGCAGCCAGACAGGGGGAGGCACCGGGGAGCTGTTTTTT. Translated, this gives CASSQTGGGTGELFF.